One sample yielded the 21 T cell receptor beta chains listed below, sequenced in a study of T cells in Graves' hyperthyroidism and ophthalmopathy. The TCR beta CDR3 regions underwent amplification using RNA transcripts as the source. Initially, a first-round RT-PCR of the TCR CDR3 employed the HTBI primer set. TCRdb re-analysed the multiplex PCR reads in MiXCR, keeping a single row per CDR3 protein. The sample has about 720,000 distinct CDR3 sequences; about a sixth are singletons. Material: blood. These TCRs come from a man aged 18 to 30 with Graves' hyperthyroidism.

This clonotype was seen at least ten times. The chain recombines TRBV28 with TRBJ2-4, with 7 bases aligning to TRBD2. The J segment lost 1 base and the V segment lost 2 bases, leaving 11 bases of the junction unmatched. The CDR3 length is 18 residues. Germline CDR1 and CDR2: MDHEN and SYDVKM. This CDR3 reads CASSLPLGGMMAKNIQYF. CDR3 coding DNA: TGTGCCAGCAGTTTACCCCTGGGGGGGATGATGGCCAAAAACATTCAGTACTTC.

This chain links TRBV7-3 with TRBJ1-4, with TRBD1 matching 8 bases. The trim removed 1 base at V and 2 bases at J, leaving 3 bases unmatched. Germline CDR1 reads SGHTA; CDR2 reads FQGTGA. The CDR3 is 16 amino acids. CDR3 residues: CASSLSQGATNEKLFF. DNA of the CDR3: TGTGCCAGCAGCTTAAGTCAGGGGGCGACTAATGAAAAACTGTTTTTT.

J is TRBJ2-1 and V is TRBV15, with 8 bases matching TRBD1. The CDR3 is 15 amino acids. From germline, CDR1 is LNHNV and CDR2 YYDKDF (reference sequence). V shed 4 bases, J shed 9 bases, and the junction held 11 bases outside the gene matches. The CDR3 DNA sequence: TGTGCCACCAGCATCCGGACAGGGTTTTATAGTGAGCAGTTCTTC. Its protein product is CATSIRTGFYSEQFF.

To note about this clonotype: This sequence may be a read error, since a much larger clone differs from it by one base. The chain couples TRBV11-2 to TRBJ2-3, with D perhaps matching TRBD2 (5 bases). Germline V gene data show CDR1 as SGHAT and CDR2 as FQNNGV. The CDR3 loop spans 14 amino acids. The CDR3 loop reads CAGSPPEVTDTQYF. In DNA form, the CDR3 reads TGTGCCGGCAGCCCCCCGGAGGTGACAGATACGCAGTATTTT.

This clonotype was observed a handful of times. The chain is built from TRBV5-5 and TRBJ1-2; 11 bases map to TRBD1. The junction had 7 bases not matched to a gene; V was cut back by 1 base and J by 8 bases. Germline V gives CDR1 SGHKS, CDR2 YYEKEE (reference sequence). CDR3 length: 15 residues. The CDR3 is CASSLFGQGARGYTF. The CDR3 DNA follows: TGTGCCAGCAGCTTGTTTGGACAGGGGGCCAGAGGCTACACCTTC.

This clonotype was detected ten times or more. The chain links TRBV11-2 to TRBJ2-1, with a tentative D call TRBD1 (5 bases). CDR1 is SGHAT, CDR2 FQNNGV, per germline. Deletions cut 5 bases from V and 7 bases from J, with 24 bases between. This CDR3 contains 17 residues. The CDR3 DNA is TGTGCCAGCAGCCCACCTCTTGAGGCGACCAAGGGGAATGAGCAGTTCTTC. Protein sequence: CASSPPLEATKGNEQFF.

J is TRBJ2-3 and V is TRBV4-1; 7 bases align to TRBD2. This CDR3 contains 18 residues. Trimming cost V 4 bases and J 3 bases; bases outside gene matches: 16. Germline-derived CDR1 and CDR2 are MGHRA and YSYEKL. The CDR3 coding sequence is TGCGCCAGCAGCCGAATGAGAAACCTAGGCGGGAGTACAGATACGCAGTATTTT. It translates to CASSRMRNLGGSTDTQYF.

This clonotype was seen repeatedly, ten times or more. This sequence joins TRBV10-3 and TRBJ2-7, with D unresolved. This CDR3 is 15 amino acids long. Germline values: CDR1 ENHRY, CDR2 SYGVKD. V was cut by 4 bases and J by 4 bases, with 17 bases left in between. The CDR3 sequence is CAISAPYGEAYEQYF. The CDR3 nucleotides read TGTGCCATCAGTGCTCCTTACGGTGAAGCATACGAGCAGTACTTC.

The gene calls are TRBV18 and TRBJ2-7; no firm D call. In germline, CDR1 is KGHSH, CDR2 LQKENI. The CDR3 spans 16 residues. Trimming stripped 4 bases from V and 0 bases from J, with 16 bases between. CDR3 nucleotides: TGTGCCAGCTCACTGCGGTCGACCACTTCCTCCTACGAGCAGTACTTC. It is translated as CASSLRSTTSSYEQYF.

This clonotype was observed a few times. The genes are TRBV27 and TRBJ2-2; TRBD1 matches at 7 bases. CDR3 length: 13 residues. The germline CDR1 and CDR2 sequences are MNHEY and SMNVEV (reference sequence). V lost 6 bases and J lost 6; bases outside the gene matches: 4. CDR3 protein: CASRSDRAGELFF. Written as DNA, the CDR3 is TGTGCCAGCAGATCCGACAGGGCCGGGGAGCTGTTTTTT.

This clonotype occurred a few times. This chain connects TRBV20-1 to TRBJ1-2; D may be TRBD1 (6 bases). The CDR3 extends over 13 amino acids. CDR1 is DFQATT and CDR2 is SNEGSKA in the germline V gene (reference sequence). V was trimmed by 1 base and J by 6 bases, leaving 12 bases between them. As DNA, the CDR3 is TGCAGTGCTAGAGCTGGGGGCGGCGATGGCTACACCTTC. Protein product: CSARAGGGDGYTF.

This clonotype was observed at least ten times. The rearrangement uses TRBV6-5 and TRBJ2-1, with 11 bases aligning to TRBD2. Per germline, CDR1 MNHEY and CDR2 SVGAGI. Trimming took 0 bases from V and 6 from J; bases not matched to a gene: 1. The CDR3 is 15 residues long. Written as DNA, the CDR3 is TGTGCCAGCAGTTACTCGACTAGCGGGGTCAATGAGCAGTTCTTC. It encodes CASSYSTSGVNEQFF.

This clonotype showed up just a few times. V gene TRBV28 combines with J gene TRBJ2-1, with 10 bases that match TRBD2. The CDR3 has 13 residues. V shed 5 bases and J 10 bases; nucleotides not matched to a gene: 5. Germline lookup yields CDR1 MDHEN and CDR2 SYDVKM. This CDR3 reads CASSTLAGAEQFF. DNA of the CDR3: TGTGCCAGCAGTACCCTAGCGGGAGCCGAGCAGTTCTTC.

The V and J genes are TRBV20-1 and TRBJ2-7; D is possibly TRBD1 (6 bases). This CDR3 is built from 14 residues. CDR1 and CDR2 (germline): DFQATT, SNEGSKA (reference sequence). V gave up 1 base and J gave up 4 bases, with 14 bases separating them. The CDR3, as DNA: TGCAGTGCTAGAGTTGGGGGCCCGGGATACGAGCAGTACTTC. Translated, it gives CSARVGGPGYEQYF.

This clonotype was seen more than once but under ten times. J is TRBJ1-5 and V is TRBV4-1; TRBD1 matches 9 bases. V lost 4 bases to trimming and J lost 3 bases; unmatched junction nucleotides: 7. Germline V lookup: CDR1 MGHRA, CDR2 YSYEKL. The CDR3 is made up of 16 amino acids. The DNA of the CDR3 is TGCGCCAGCAGCCGAGGGGACAGGGTTCACAATCAGCCCCAGCATTTT. It specifies CASSRGDRVHNQPQHF.

The chain couples TRBV19 to TRBJ2-7; no clear D. V was trimmed by 1 base and J by 2 bases, leaving 9 bases between them. Germline-derived CDR1 and CDR2 are LNHDA and SQIVND (reference sequence). The CDR3 sequence is 14 residues long. DNA of the CDR3: TGTGCCAGTAGTATAGTCTGGCCTGCCTACGAGCAGTACTTC. Protein sequence: CASSIVWPAYEQYF.

V and J are TRBV12-3 or TRBV12-4 and TRBJ1-5, with TRBD1 identical over 8 bases. This CDR3 is 18 amino acids long. V trimming: 2 bases; J trimming: 9 bases; junction bases outside the gene matches: 18. CDR3 residues: CASSLSRRQGLLFSPQHF. The CDR3, as DNA: TGTGCCAGCAGTTTATCCCGTCGACAGGGGCTGCTTTTCTCGCCCCAGCATTTT.

The rearrangement joins TRBV7-9 to TRBJ2-1; 7 nucleotides line up with TRBD2. Germline V gives CDR1 SEHNR, CDR2 FQNEAQ (reference sequence). The CDR3 loop spans 15 amino acids. The trim removed 5 bases at V and 2 bases at J, leaving 6 bases unmatched. The CDR3 loop reads CASSLGDYPYNEQFF. CDR3 DNA: TGTGCCAGCAGCCTCGGGGACTACCCCTACAATGAGCAGTTCTTC. Filled out from reference TRBV7-9 and TRBJ2-1, the complete variable domain reads DTGVSQNPRHKITKRGQNVTFRCDPISEHNRLYWYRQTLGQGPEFLTYFQNEAQLEKSRLLSDRFSAERPKGSFSTLEIQRTEQGDSAMYLCASSLGDYPYNEQFFGPGTRLTVL.

The chain employs TRBV29-1 and TRBJ2-7; D gene unclear. This CDR3 comprises 14 residues. The germline V and J ends were trimmed by 6 bases and 4 bases, with 19 bases remaining between them. The germline V gene has CDR1 SQVTM and CDR2 ANQGSEA. The CDR3 region is CSVEEREKNYEQYF. CDR3 coding DNA: TGCAGCGTCGAGGAGCGCGAGAAGAATTACGAGCAGTACTTC.

The chain links TRBV13 to TRBJ1-4, with unresolved D. CDR1 and CDR2 from the germline V gene are PRHDT and FYEKMQ (reference sequence). V was pared by 10 bases and J by 3 bases, with 12 bases between. This CDR3 has 13 residues. CDR3 nucleotide sequence: TGTGCCACCTCGGGAAGGGCTAATGAAAAACTGTTTTTT. Amino acids: CATSGRANEKLFF. The full variable domain, rest sourced from reference TRBV13 and TRBJ1-4, is AAGVIQSPRHLIKEKRETATLKCYPIPRHDTVYWYQQGPGQDPQFLISFYEKMQSDKGSIPDRFSAQQFSDYHSELNMSSLELGDSALYFCATSGRANEKLFFGSGTQLSVL.

This clonotype was observed a handful of times. The chain has TRBV27 and TRBJ2-1; 14 nucleotides agree with TRBD2. Looked up from germline, CDR1 is MNHEY and CDR2 is SMNVEV (reference sequence). Losses at the gene ends were 6 bases for V and 9 bases for J; bases not matched to a gene: 7. The CDR3 loop spans 15 amino acids. CDR3 nucleotides: TGTGCCAGCAGAGCGGGGACTAGCGGGAGCGGTGAGCAGTTCTTC. Its protein is CASRAGTSGSGEQFF.